These 28 T cell receptor beta chains were sequenced from one sample in a study of shared clonotypes between healthy human individuals. Clones were sequenced by immunoSEQ multiplex PCR, and TCRdb holds only the in-frame ones, with some missing. The sample lists millions of clones, approximately 95% occurring once. The specimen sequenced was naive CD4+ T cells from PBMCs. Subset defined: CD45RA+ positively selected. These receptors were obtained from a man aged 18-30 years in good health. Some clones in this sample may be carry-over from other donors' samples.

V and J are TRBV14 and TRBJ1-1; D gene unclear. There are 14 residues in the CDR3. Germline CDR1 reads SGHDN; CDR2 reads FVKESK. Trimming removed 0 bases from V and 1 base from J, with 6 bases in between. The CDR3 here is CASSQEQRNTEAFF. CDR3 bases: TGTGCCAGCAGCCAAGAACAGAGGAACACTGAAGCTTTCTTT.

The rearrangement uses TRBV5-1 and TRBJ2-3; 7 bases agree with TRBD1. The CDR3 loop spans 15 amino acids. The V and J ends lost 4 bases and 8 bases, in that order; junction bases with no gene match: 13. Germline CDR1 SGHRS, CDR2 YFSETQ. CDR3 coding DNA: TGCGCCAGCAGCCCCGACAGGGTCGGTTCTGGTACGCAGTATTTT. Translating gives CASSPDRVGSGTQYF. Based on the CDR3 plus reference TRBV5-1 and TRBJ2-3, the full variable domain is KAGVTQTPRYLIKTRGQQVTLSCSPISGHRSVSWYQQTPGQGLQFLFEYFSETQRNKGNFPGRFSGRQFSNSRSEMNVSTLELGDSALYLCASSPDRVGSGTQYFGPGTRLTVL.

In this sample, this clone turned up once. This rearrangement joins TRBV9 to TRBJ1-3; D is unclear. Trimming removed 7 bases from V and 2 bases from J, with 1 base in between. This CDR3 has 10 residues. Germline CDR1 SGDLS, CDR2 YYNGEE. The DNA for the CDR3 is TGTGCCAGCGCTGGAAACACCATATATTTT. Protein: CASAGNTIYF.

This clone was detected only a few times. The chain employs TRBV2 and TRBJ1-5; no definite D call. Germline V gives CDR1 SNHLY, CDR2 FYNNEI. The CDR3 contains 15 residues. Trimming took 7 bases from V and 0 from J, leaving 13 bases between them. The CDR3 region has the DNA TGTGCCAGCACCCGGCGGAGGGATAGCAATCAGCCCCAGCATTTT. Protein sequence: CASTRRRDSNQPQHF. Drawing the rest from reference TRBV2 and TRBJ1-5, the complete variable domain is EPEVTQTPSHQVTQMGQEVILRCVPISNHLYFYWYRQILGQKVEFLVSFYNNEISEKSEIFDDQFSVERPDGSNFTLKIRSTKLEDSAMYFCASTRRRDSNQPQHFGDGTRLSIL.

A word on this clone: Additional DNA sequences in this sample encode the identical CDR3. V and J are TRBV9 and TRBJ2-7; the D is unclear. CDR1 SGDLS and CDR2 YYNGEE come from the germline V gene. This CDR3 comprises 13 residues. Trimming took 0 bases from V and 1 from J, leaving 5 bases between them. This chain's CDR3 is CASSVGLSYEQYF. The CDR3 coding sequence is TGTGCCAGCAGCGTAGGACTGTCCTACGAGCAGTACTTC.

J is TRBJ1-3 and V is TRBV5-1; D is undetermined. The CDR3 runs to 15 residues. V dropped 0 bases and J dropped 0 bases, with 7 bases sitting between them. The germline V gene has CDR1 SGHRS and CDR2 YFSETQ. CDR3 DNA sequence: TGCGCCAGCAGCTTGGCCAGGTCCTCTGGAAACACCATATATTTT. As protein: CASSLARSSGNTIYF.

DNA of the CDR3: TGCGCCAGCAGCGGGCCTAACGAAAGGGGGGGAAGCCAGAACACCGGGGAGCTGTTTTTT. Translation: CASSGPNERGGSQNTGELFF. The chain combines TRBV10-2 with TRBJ2-2; possibly TRBD2 for D (7 bases). Between the trimmed V and J ends, which lost 6 bases and 1 base, there was a span of 27 bases. The CDR3 is 20 amino acids. Germline CDR1 reads WSHSY; CDR2 reads SAAADI.

This clone was detected once. The genes are TRBV5-1 and TRBJ1-1; 7 bases agree with TRBD1. This CDR3 has 16 residues. After removal of 1 base from V and 3 bases from J, the junction contained 9 bases not matched to a gene. Germline values: CDR1 SGHRS, CDR2 YFSETQ. The CDR3 DNA reads TGCGCCAGCAGCTTGATGGCAGGGGGTCCCCACACTGAAGCTTTCTTT. It codes for CASSLMAGGPHTEAFF.

The chain recombines TRBV11-2 with TRBJ2-5; possibly TRBD2 for D (5 bases). The V end was cut by 7 bases, the J end by 0 bases, with 15 bases between. The V gene's germline CDR1 is SGHAT and CDR2 FQNNGV. The CDR3 consists of 15 residues. CDR3 sequence (DNA): TGTGCCAGCACCCTCGGGCGGGCGAACCAAGAGACCCAGTACTTC. It encodes CASTLGRANQETQYF.

The V and J genes are TRBV4-2 and TRBJ2-1, with 11 bases that match TRBD2. V was clipped by 1 base and J by 5 bases; unmatched bases: 4. The CDR3 is 16 amino acids. Looked up from germline, CDR1 is LGHNA and CDR2 is YNFKEQ. For the CDR3, the DNA is TGTGCCAGCAGCCAAGGCCTGACTAGCGGGGACAATGAGCAGTTCTTC. It translates to CASSQGLTSGDNEQFF.

This chain joins TRBV7-8 and TRBJ2-5; TRBD2 aligns across 9 bases. Unmatched junction bases numbered 1, after V lost 0 bases and J lost 11 bases. The CDR3 spans 12 residues. Germline CDR1 SGHVS, CDR2 FQNEAQ. CDR3 DNA: TGTGCCAGCAGCTTAGCGCGGGAGGGACAGTACTTC. Protein product: CASSLAREGQYF.

The V and J genes are TRBV12-5 and TRBJ1-3; D call uncertain. Germline-derived CDR1 and CDR2 are LGHNT and FRNRAP. The V end lost 0 bases, the J end lost 4 bases, and 4 bases lay between the germline ends. The CDR3 totals 13 residues. Here the CDR3 DNA reads TGTGCTAGTGGTTTGGTACCGGGAAACACCATATATTTT. This sequence encodes CASGLVPGNTIYF.

This clone was seen a single time. J is TRBJ2-1 and V is TRBV7-9; D is undetermined. Trimming removed 1 base from V and 0 bases from J, with 10 bases in between. The CDR3 sequence is 16 residues long. Per germline, CDR1 SEHNR and CDR2 FQNEAQ (reference sequence). In DNA form, the CDR3 reads TGTGCCAGCAGCTTAGGACTGTCGAGCTCCTACAATGAGCAGTTCTTC. Amino acid sequence: CASSLGLSSSYNEQFF.

The chain couples TRBV11-1 to TRBJ2-3; no clear D. CDR3 length: 12 amino acids. Germline V gives CDR1 SGHAT, CDR2 FQDESV (reference sequence). V lost 6 bases to trimming and J lost 6 bases, with 10 bases between them. In nucleotides, the CDR3 is TGTGCCAGCAGAGAGGAGTCGGATACGCAGTATTTT. Its translation is CASREESDTQYF.

V is TRBV7-9 and J is TRBJ1-3, with no clear D. V shed 5 bases and J shed 4 bases, with 21 bases lying between them. The germline V gene has CDR1 SEHNR and CDR2 FQNEAQ (reference sequence). This CDR3 spans 17 amino acids. CDR3: CASSHSRVMELGNTIYF. In nucleotides, the CDR3 is TGTGCCAGCAGCCATTCGAGGGTAATGGAATTGGGAAACACCATATATTTT.

The chain combines TRBV7-2 with TRBJ2-1, with a tentative D call TRBD1 (5 bases). The V gene lost 5 bases and the J gene lost 9 bases, with 11 bases spanning the gap. CDR1 is SGHTA and CDR2 is FQGNSA in the germline V gene. This CDR3 spans 12 amino acids. The CDR3 nucleotides are TGTGCCAGCAGCCTTAACCAGGGTGAGCAGTTCTTC. It specifies CASSLNQGEQFF.

In this sample, this clone turned up once. The chain carries TRBV4-1 and TRBJ2-7; TRBD2 is a possible D gene (6 bases). V lost 8 bases and J 5 bases, leaving 19 bases between the germline ends. Germline V CDR1 and CDR2: MGHRA, YSYEKL. This CDR3 region has 14 residues. DNA of the CDR3: TGCGCCAGCCGTACTAGCCACGAGAACCACGAGCAGTACTTC. Translating it yields CASRTSHENHEQYF.

The chain joins TRBV9 to TRBJ2-5; 7 positions match TRBD2. The J segment lost 7 bases and the V segment lost 0 bases, leaving 3 bases of the junction unmatched. Germline loops: CDR1 SGDLS, CDR2 YYNGEE. The length of the CDR3 is 13 residues. In nucleotides, the CDR3 is TGTGCCAGCAGCGTAGTAGGGGAGGGGACCCAGTACTTC. Translation gives CASSVVGEGTQYF.

The chain joins TRBV19 to TRBJ1-3; D is unresolved. From germline, CDR1 is LNHDA and CDR2 SQIVND (reference sequence). V lost 7 bases, J lost 4 bases, and 14 bases lay in between. The CDR3 contains 14 residues. The CDR3 sequence is CASTAPTGGNTIYF. In DNA, the CDR3 is TGTGCCAGTACCGCCCCGACTGGGGGAAACACCATATATTTT.

The CDR3 nucleotides are TGTGCCAGCCGTCGCGGGGCGCTGACTAGCGGAGAGAACACCGGGGAGCTGTTTTTT. Its translation is CASRRGALTSGENTGELFF. The V gene is TRBV7-3, the J gene TRBJ2-2; 9 nucleotides agree with TRBD2. V trimming: 8 bases; J trimming: 1 base; junction bases outside the gene matches: 17. CDR3 length: 19 residues. CDR1 and CDR2 (germline): SGHTA, FQGTGA. Using reference TRBV7-3 and TRBJ2-2 for the parts outside the CDR3, the full variable domain is GAGVSQTPSNKVTEKGKYVELRCDPISGHTALYWYRQSLGQGPEFLIYFQGTGAADDSGLPNDRFFAVRPEGSVSTLKIQRTERGDSAVYLCASRRGALTSGENTGELFFGEGSRLTVL.

V usage is TRBV7-2 and J usage is TRBJ1-2; 8 bases match TRBD1. CDR1 and CDR2 from the germline V gene are SGHTA and FQGNSA. The J segment lost 4 bases and the V segment lost 5 bases, leaving 3 bases of the junction unmatched. This CDR3 comprises 13 residues. The CDR3 bases are TGTGCCAGCAGCCCAGGGGGCGTCTATGGCTACACCTTC. Protein product: CASSPGGVYGYTF.

This sequence joins TRBV28 and TRBJ2-2; no reliable D call. The CDR3 sequence is 17 residues long. Germline-derived CDR1 and CDR2 are MDHEN and SYDVKM. Trimming left V 6 bases short and J 1 base short, with 18 bases between. The CDR3 sequence: CASSPIGFFGNTGELFF. DNA of the CDR3: TGTGCCAGCAGCCCTATTGGGTTCTTCGGGAACACCGGGGAGCTGTTTTTT.

The chain links TRBV6-1 to TRBJ1-4; TRBD1 agrees at 10 bases. Germline V gene data show CDR1 as MNHNS and CDR2 as SASEGT. The J segment lost 7 bases and the V segment lost 6 bases, leaving 5 bases of the junction unmatched. CDR3 size: 14 residues. CDR3 region: CASSYGQGGEKLFF. Written as DNA, the CDR3 is TGTGCCAGCAGCTACGGACAGGGGGGTGAAAAACTGTTTTTT.

The chain is built from TRBV27 and TRBJ1-5; no clear D gene. V lost 5 bases and J 3 bases, leaving 11 bases between the germline ends. Germline V gives CDR1 MNHEY, CDR2 SMNVEV (reference sequence). This CDR3 has 14 residues. The CDR3 DNA is TGTGCCAGCAGTCCCCGGGGTTACAATCAGCCCCAGCATTTT. Protein product: CASSPRGYNQPQHF.

The chain has TRBV5-4 and TRBJ2-7, with D perhaps being TRBD1 or TRBD2 (5 bases each). Trimming cost V 5 bases and J 6 bases, with 18 bases left between them. The length of the CDR3 is 14 residues. Germline V lookup: CDR1 SGHNT, CDR2 YYREEE (reference sequence). CDR3 in amino acids: CASRTRESRREQYF. The CDR3 bases are TGTGCCAGCAGGACCAGGGAGTCCCGTCGCGAGCAGTACTTC.

V gene TRBV5-1 combines with J gene TRBJ2-1; unclear D gene. Germline values: CDR1 SGHRS, CDR2 YFSETQ. This CDR3 contains 14 residues. The V end lost 0 bases, the J end lost 9 bases, and 13 bases lay between the germline ends. CDR3 sequence: CASSLERTWGEQFF. CDR3 DNA: TGCGCCAGCAGCTTGGAGAGGACCTGGGGTGAGCAGTTCTTC.

The V call is TRBV28, the J call TRBJ2-5; 7 bases map to TRBD1. The germline gives CDR1 MDHEN, CDR2 SYDVKM. This CDR3 contains 13 residues. V lost 6 bases, J lost 2 bases, and 3 bases stayed unmatched. CDR3: CASRKQGQETQYF. The CDR3 DNA reads TGTGCCAGCAGGAAACAGGGGCAAGAGACCCAGTACTTC.

This rearrangement joins TRBV11-2 to TRBJ2-7, with 8 bases lining up with TRBD1. Losses at the gene ends were 4 bases for V and 0 bases for J; bases not matched to a gene: 11. CDR1 is SGHAT, CDR2 FQNNGV, per germline. There are 17 residues in the CDR3. The CDR3 DNA reads as TGTGCCAGCAGCTGTAACCCGGGACAGGATATCTCCTACGAGCAGTACTTC. As protein: CASSCNPGQDISYEQYF.